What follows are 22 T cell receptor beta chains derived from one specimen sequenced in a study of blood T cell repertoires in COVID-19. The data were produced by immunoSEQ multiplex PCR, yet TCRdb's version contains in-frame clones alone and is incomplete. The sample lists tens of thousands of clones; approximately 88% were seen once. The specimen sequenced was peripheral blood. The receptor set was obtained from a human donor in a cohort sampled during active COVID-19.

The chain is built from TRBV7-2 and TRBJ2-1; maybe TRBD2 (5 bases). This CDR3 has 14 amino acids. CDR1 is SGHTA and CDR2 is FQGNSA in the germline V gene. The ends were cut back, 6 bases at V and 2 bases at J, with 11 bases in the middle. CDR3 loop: CASSRGGTYNEQFF. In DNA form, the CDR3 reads TGTGCCAGCAGTCGTGGAGGAACCTACAATGAGCAGTTCTTC.

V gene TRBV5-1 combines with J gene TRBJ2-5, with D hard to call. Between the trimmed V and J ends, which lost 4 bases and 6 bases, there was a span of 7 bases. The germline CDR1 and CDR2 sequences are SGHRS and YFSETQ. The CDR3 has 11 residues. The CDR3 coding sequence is TGCGCCAGCAGCCGGAGCCAGACCCAGTACTTC. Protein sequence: CASSRSQTQYF. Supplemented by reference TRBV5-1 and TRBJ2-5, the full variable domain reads KAGVTQTPRYLIKTRGQQVTLSCSPISGHRSVSWYQQTPGQGLQFLFEYFSETQRNKGNFPGRFSGRQFSNSRSEMNVSTLELGDSALYLCASSRSQTQYFGPGTRLLVL.

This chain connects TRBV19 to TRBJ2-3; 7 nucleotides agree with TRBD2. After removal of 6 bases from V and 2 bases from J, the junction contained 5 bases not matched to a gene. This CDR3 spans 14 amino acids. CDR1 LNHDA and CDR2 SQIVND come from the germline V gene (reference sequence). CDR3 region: CASSDSGYTDTQYF. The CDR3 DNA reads TGTGCCAGTAGCGATAGCGGGTACACAGATACGCAGTATTTT.

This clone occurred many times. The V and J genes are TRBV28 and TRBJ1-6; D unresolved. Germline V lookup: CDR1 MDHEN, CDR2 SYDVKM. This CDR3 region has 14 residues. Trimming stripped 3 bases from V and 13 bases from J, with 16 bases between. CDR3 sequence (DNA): TGTGCCAGCAGTTTGCGCAAACTCCTATCGCCCCTCCACTTT. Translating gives CASSLRKLLSPLHF.

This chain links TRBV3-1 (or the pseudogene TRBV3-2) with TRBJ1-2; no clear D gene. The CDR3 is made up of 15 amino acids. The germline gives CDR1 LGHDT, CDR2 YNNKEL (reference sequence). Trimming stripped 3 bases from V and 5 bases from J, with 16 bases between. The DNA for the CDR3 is TGTGCCAGCAGCCACCGCCCTGGAGGGTTTTATGGCTACACCTTC. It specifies CASSHRPGGFYGYTF.

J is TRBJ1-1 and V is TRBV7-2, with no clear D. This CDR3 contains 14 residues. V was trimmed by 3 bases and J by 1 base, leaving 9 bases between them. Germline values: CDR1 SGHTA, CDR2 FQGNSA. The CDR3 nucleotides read TGTGCCAGCAGCTTGTACCAGGCGAACACTGAAGCTTTCTTT. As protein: CASSLYQANTEAFF.

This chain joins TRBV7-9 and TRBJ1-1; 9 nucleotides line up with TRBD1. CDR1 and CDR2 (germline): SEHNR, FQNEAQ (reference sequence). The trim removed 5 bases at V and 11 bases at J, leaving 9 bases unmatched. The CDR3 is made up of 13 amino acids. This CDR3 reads CASSATGGAGAFF. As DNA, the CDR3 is TGTGCCAGCAGCGCTACAGGGGGCGCTGGGGCTTTCTTT.

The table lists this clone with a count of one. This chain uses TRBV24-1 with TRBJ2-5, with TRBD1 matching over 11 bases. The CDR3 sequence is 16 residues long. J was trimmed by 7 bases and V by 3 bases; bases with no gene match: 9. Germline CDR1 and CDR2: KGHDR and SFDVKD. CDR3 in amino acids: CATSDGGQGALGTQYF. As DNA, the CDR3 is TGTGCCACCAGTGATGGAGGACAGGGGGCATTAGGGACCCAGTACTTC.

The CDR3 DNA reads as TGCGCCAGCAGCAAACAGGGGGCTGATTACGAGCAGTACTTC. As protein: CASSKQGADYEQYF. This chain joins TRBV4-1 and TRBJ2-7; 9 bases fit TRBD1. V lost 5 bases to trimming and J lost 4 bases; unmatched junction nucleotides: 6. CDR3 length equals 14 residues. Germline V gives CDR1 MGHRA, CDR2 YSYEKL.

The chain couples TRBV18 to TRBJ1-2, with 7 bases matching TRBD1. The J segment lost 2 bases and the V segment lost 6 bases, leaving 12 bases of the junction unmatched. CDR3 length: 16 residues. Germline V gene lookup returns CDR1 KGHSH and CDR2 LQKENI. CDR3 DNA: TGTGCCAGCTCGAAGTTTACAGGGGCTGTGAACTATGGCTACACCTTC. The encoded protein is CASSKFTGAVNYGYTF.

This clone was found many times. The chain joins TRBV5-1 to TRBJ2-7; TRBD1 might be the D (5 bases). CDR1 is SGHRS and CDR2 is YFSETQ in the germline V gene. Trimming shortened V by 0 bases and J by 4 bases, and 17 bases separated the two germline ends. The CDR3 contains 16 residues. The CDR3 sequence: CASSLDPGQGRYEQYF. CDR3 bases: TGCGCCAGCAGCTTGGATCCCGGGCAGGGTAGGTACGAGCAGTACTTC.

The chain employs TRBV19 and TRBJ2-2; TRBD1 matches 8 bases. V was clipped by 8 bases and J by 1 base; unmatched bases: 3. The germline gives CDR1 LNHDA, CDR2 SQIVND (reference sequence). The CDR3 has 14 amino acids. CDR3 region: CASVGTGNTGELFF. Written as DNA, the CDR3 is TGTGCCAGTGTAGGGACAGGGAACACCGGGGAGCTGTTTTTT.

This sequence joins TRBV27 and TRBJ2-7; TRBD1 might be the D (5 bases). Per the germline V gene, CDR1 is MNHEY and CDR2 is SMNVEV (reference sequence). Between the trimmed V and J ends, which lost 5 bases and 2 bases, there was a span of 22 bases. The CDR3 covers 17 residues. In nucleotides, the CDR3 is TGTGCCAGCAGTCCATGGACAACGACCTCCTCGACCTACGAGCAGTACTTC. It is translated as CASSPWTTTSSTYEQYF.

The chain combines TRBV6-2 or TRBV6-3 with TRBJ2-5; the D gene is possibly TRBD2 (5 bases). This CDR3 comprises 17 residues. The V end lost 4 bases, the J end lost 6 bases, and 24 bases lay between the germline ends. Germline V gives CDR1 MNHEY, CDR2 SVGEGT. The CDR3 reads CASSSLPPGEFGKTQYF. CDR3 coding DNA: TGTGCCAGCAGTTCCCTTCCTCCCGGGGAGTTCGGAAAGACCCAGTACTTC.

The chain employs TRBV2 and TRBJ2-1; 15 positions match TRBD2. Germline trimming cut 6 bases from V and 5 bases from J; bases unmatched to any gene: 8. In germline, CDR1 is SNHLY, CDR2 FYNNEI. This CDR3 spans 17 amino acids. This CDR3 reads CASSLGLAGGLHNEQFF. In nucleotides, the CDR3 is TGTGCCAGCAGCCTGGGACTAGCGGGGGGTCTACACAATGAGCAGTTCTTC.

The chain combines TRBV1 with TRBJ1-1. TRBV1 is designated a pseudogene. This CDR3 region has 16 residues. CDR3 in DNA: TGCACCAGCAGCCAAGACCCCTCGGGGGTCAACACTGAAGCTTTCTTT. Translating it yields CTSSQDPSGVNTEAFF.

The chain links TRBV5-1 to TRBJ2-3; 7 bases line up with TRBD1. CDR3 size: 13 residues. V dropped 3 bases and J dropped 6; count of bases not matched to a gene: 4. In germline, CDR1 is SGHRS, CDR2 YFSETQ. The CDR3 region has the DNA TGCGCCAGCAGCTCAACAGGGGTCGATACGCAGTATTTT. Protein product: CASSSTGVDTQYF.

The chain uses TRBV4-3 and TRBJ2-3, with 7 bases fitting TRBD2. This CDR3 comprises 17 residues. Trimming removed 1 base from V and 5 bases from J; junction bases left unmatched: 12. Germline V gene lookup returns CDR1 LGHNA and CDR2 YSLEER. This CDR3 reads CASSQASSGGPQDTQYF. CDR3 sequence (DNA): TGCGCCAGCAGCCAAGCATCCTCGGGGGGACCACAAGATACGCAGTATTTT.

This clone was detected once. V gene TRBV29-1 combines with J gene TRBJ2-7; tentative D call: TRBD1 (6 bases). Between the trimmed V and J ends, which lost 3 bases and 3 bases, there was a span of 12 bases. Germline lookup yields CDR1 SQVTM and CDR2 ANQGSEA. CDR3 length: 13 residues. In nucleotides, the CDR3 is TGCAGCGTTGACCAGACAGGAAGCTACGAGCAGTACTTC. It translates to CSVDQTGSYEQYF.

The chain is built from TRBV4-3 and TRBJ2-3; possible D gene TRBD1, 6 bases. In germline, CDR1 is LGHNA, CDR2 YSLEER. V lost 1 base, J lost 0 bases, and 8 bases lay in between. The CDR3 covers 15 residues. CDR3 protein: CASSQVQGSTDTQYF. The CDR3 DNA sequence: TGCGCCAGCAGCCAAGTTCAGGGGAGCACAGATACGCAGTATTTT.

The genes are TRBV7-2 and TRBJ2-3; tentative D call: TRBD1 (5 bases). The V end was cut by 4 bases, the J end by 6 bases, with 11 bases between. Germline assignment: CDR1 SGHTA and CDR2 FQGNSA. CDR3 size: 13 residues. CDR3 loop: CASSSDPGDTQYF. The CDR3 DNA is TGTGCCAGCAGCTCCGACCCAGGGGATACGCAGTATTTT.

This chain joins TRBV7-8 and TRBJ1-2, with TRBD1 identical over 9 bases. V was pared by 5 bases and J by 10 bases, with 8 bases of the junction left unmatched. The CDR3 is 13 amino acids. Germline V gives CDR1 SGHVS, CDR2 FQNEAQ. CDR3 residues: CASSPPGQGIYTF. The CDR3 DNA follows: TGTGCCAGCAGCCCGCCGGGACAGGGTATCTACACCTTC.